This T cell receptor (beta chain) came from a study of patients and donors after allogeneic stem cell transplantation. V was pared by 0 bases and J by 4 bases, with 19 bases between. This CDR3 is built from 18 residues. Germline-derived CDR1 and CDR2 are LGHNT and FRNRAP. TCRdb called the RT-PCR reads again in MiXCR, with one record for every CDR3 protein. The top ten hold around 6% of the sample, which has about a million distinct CDR3 sequences, more than 15% seen once. V usage is TRBV12-5 and J usage is TRBJ2-1, with D perhaps given as TRBD1 or TRBD2 (5 bases each). This sequence was found in a human donor who was either an allogeneic HSCT recipient or a stem cell or donor lymphocyte infusion donor (not recorded which). It is not recorded whose cells these are; they may come from a transplant donor. The sample comprised blood, either unsorted or a sorted T cell fraction (not recorded which). As DNA, the CDR3 is TGTGCTAGTGGTTTGGTACTCCCCGGGGCTCCCATATACAATGAGCAGTTCTTC. Its translation: CASGLVLPGAPIYNEQFF.